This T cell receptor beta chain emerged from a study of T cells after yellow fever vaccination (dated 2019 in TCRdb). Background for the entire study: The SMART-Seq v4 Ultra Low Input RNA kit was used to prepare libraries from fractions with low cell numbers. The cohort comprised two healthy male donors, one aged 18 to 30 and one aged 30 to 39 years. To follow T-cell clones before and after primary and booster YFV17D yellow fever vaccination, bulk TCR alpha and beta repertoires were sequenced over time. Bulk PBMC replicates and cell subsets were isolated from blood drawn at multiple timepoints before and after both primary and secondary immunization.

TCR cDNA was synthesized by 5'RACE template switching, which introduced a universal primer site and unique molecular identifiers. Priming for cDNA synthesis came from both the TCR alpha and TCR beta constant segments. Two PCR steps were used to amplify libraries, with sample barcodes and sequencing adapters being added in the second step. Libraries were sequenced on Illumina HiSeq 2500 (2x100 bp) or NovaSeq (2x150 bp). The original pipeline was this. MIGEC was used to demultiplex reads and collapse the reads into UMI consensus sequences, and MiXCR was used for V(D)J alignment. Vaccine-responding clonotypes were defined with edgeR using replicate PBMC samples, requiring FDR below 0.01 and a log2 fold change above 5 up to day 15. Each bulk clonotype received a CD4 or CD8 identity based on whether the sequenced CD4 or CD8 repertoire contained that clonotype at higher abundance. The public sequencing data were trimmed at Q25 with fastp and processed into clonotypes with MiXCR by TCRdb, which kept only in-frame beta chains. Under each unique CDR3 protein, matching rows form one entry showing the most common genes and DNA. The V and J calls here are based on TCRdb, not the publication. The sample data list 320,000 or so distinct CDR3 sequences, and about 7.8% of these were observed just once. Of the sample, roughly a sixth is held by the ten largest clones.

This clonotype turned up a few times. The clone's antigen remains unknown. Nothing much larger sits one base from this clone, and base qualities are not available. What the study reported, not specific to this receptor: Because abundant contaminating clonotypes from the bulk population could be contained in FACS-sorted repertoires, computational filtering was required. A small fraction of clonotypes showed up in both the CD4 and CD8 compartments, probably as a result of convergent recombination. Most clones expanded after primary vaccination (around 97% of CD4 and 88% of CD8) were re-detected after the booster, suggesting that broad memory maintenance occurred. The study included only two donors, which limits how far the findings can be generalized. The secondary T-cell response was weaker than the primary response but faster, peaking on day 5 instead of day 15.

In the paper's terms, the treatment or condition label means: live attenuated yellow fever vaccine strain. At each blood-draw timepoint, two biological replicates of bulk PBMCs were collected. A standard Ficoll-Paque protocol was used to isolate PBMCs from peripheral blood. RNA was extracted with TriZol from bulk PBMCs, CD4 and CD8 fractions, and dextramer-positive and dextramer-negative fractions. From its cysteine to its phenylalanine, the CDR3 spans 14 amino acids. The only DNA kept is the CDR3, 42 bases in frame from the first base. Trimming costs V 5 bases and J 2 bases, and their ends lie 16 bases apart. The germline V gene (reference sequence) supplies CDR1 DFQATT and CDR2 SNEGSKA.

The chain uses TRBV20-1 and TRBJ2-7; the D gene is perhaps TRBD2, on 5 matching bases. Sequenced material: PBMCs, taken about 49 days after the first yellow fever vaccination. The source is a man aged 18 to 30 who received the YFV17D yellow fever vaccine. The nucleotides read TGCAGTGCTCCTGACCCCGGAGGTACCTACGAGCAGTACTTC. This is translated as CSAPDPGGTYEQYF.